Below, 29 T cell receptor beta chains from the same sample are listed, as sequenced in a study of shared clonotypes between healthy human individuals. TCRdb's copy holds only in-frame clones and misses some; the assay was immunoSEQ multiplex PCR. The sample contains about 660,000 clones, approximately 79% of which appear only once. The sequenced sample was memory CD4+ T cells sorted from blood. Subset here: CD45RA-negative fraction. The receptors were sampled from a woman in her twenties or thirties in good health.

This clone was seen repeatedly, ten times or more. CDR3 protein: CASRPTGGQGYF. DNA for the CDR3: TGTGCCAGCAGACCCACTGGGGGACAGGGGTACTTC. The genes are TRBV7-8 and TRBJ2-7, with 9 positions matching TRBD1. Trimming cost V 6 bases and J 12 bases; bases outside gene matches: 9. The CDR3 extends over 12 amino acids. Germline lookup yields CDR1 SGHVS and CDR2 FQNEAQ.

The chain couples TRBV5-1 to TRBJ2-3, with 7 bases matching TRBD2. The J segment lost 1 base and the V segment lost 1 base, leaving 6 bases of the junction unmatched. The CDR3 contains 16 residues. The germline V gene has CDR1 SGHRS and CDR2 YFSETQ. This CDR3 reads CASSLSKREGTDTQYF. The CDR3 DNA reads TGCGCCAGCAGCTTGTCCAAGCGGGAAGGCACAGATACGCAGTATTTT.

Many counts were recorded for this clone. V gene TRBV19 combines with J gene TRBJ1-2; the match to TRBD1 covers 8 bases. Trimming cost V 6 bases and J 4 bases; bases outside gene matches: 4. Germline CDR1 reads LNHDA; CDR2 reads SQIVND (reference sequence). The CDR3 extends over 13 amino acids. The CDR3 region has the DNA TGTGCCAGTAGCCTCGGACAGGGCTATGGCTACACCTTC. This gives the protein CASSLGQGYGYTF.

V and J are TRBV5-1 and TRBJ2-7; 10 nucleotides align to TRBD2. Germline loops: CDR1 SGHRS, CDR2 YFSETQ. The ends lost 1 base at V and 7 bases at J; junction bases unmatched: 11. The CDR3 spans 16 residues. The CDR3 loop reads CASSLRTSGSAGEQYF. Here the CDR3 DNA reads TGCGCCAGCAGCTTGAGGACTAGCGGCAGTGCAGGGGAGCAGTACTTC. Drawing the rest from reference TRBV5-1 and TRBJ2-7, the complete variable domain is KAGVTQTPRYLIKTRGQQVTLSCSPISGHRSVSWYQQTPGQGLQFLFEYFSETQRNKGNFPGRFSGRQFSNSRSEMNVSTLELGDSALYLCASSLRTSGSAGEQYFGPGTRLTVT.

The DNA for the CDR3 is TGTGCCAGCTCACCCTCCGCGATGAACACTGAAGCTTTCTTT. It yields the protein CASSPSAMNTEAFF. The genes are TRBV18 and TRBJ1-1; D unclear. Per germline, CDR1 KGHSH and CDR2 LQKENI. This CDR3 is built from 14 residues. The V end lost 3 bases, the J end lost 0 bases, and 8 bases lay between the germline ends.

The gene calls are TRBV7-3 and TRBJ2-1; D remains unclear. Trimming stripped 2 bases from V and 5 bases from J, with 7 bases between. Germline lookup yields CDR1 SGHTA and CDR2 FQGTGA. This CDR3 comprises 13 residues. The CDR3 loop is CASSLHFDNEQFF. The CDR3 region has the DNA TGTGCCAGCAGCTTACACTTTGACAATGAGCAGTTCTTC.

About this clone: Other DNA sequences in this sample translate to the same CDR3. The V call is TRBV28, the J call TRBJ1-5; D ambiguous. The V gene's germline CDR1 is MDHEN and CDR2 SYDVKM. The CDR3 has 13 residues. Trimming left V 3 bases short and J 0 bases short, with 3 bases between. The CDR3 DNA is TGTGCCAGCAGTTTTTATAGCAATCAGCCCCAGCATTTT. It codes for CASSFYSNQPQHF.

The V and J genes are TRBV25-1 and TRBJ2-5, with 10 bases that match TRBD2. J lost 3 bases, V lost 3 bases, and 10 bases had no gene match. From germline, CDR1 is MGHDK and CDR2 SYGVNS. The CDR3 runs to 17 residues. The CDR3: CASSDLAGEGKKETQYF. CDR3 bases: TGTGCCAGCAGTGACCTAGCGGGGGAGGGGAAAAAAGAGACCCAGTACTTC. Variable domain in full (rest from reference TRBV25-1 and TRBJ2-5): EADIYQTPRYLVIGTGKKITLECSQTMGHDKMYWYQQDPGMELHLIHYSYGVNSTEKGDLSSESTVSRIRTEHFPLTLESARPSHTSQYLCASSDLAGEGKKETQYFGPGTRLLVL.

The V call is TRBV2, the J call TRBJ1-5; D gene unclear. In germline, CDR1 is SNHLY, CDR2 FYNNEI. V shed 6 bases and J shed 4 bases, with 13 bases lying between them. The CDR3 consists of 14 residues. The CDR3 protein is CASSQLGGNQPQHF. CDR3 in DNA: TGTGCCAGCAGCCAACTAGGAGGAAATCAGCCCCAGCATTTT. Filled out from reference TRBV2 and TRBJ1-5, the complete variable domain reads EPEVTQTPSHQVTQMGQEVILRCVPISNHLYFYWYRQILGQKVEFLVSFYNNEISEKSEIFDDQFSVERPDGSNFTLKIRSTKLEDSAMYFCASSQLGGNQPQHFGDGTRLSIL.

The rearrangement links TRBV7-2 to TRBJ1-4; TRBD1 is a possible D gene (6 bases). The CDR3 runs 15 residues. The V end was cut by 0 bases, the J end by 7 bases, with 12 bases between. Per the germline V gene, CDR1 is SGHTA and CDR2 is FQGNSA. This CDR3 reads CASSLAGARSEKLFF. The CDR3 DNA follows: TGTGCCAGCAGCTTAGCGGGGGCCAGGAGTGAAAAACTGTTTTTT.

The chain recombines TRBV5-1 with TRBJ2-7, with D perhaps matching TRBD1 (6 bases). V lost 0 bases to trimming and J lost 5 bases, with 12 bases between them. Looked up from germline, CDR1 is SGHRS and CDR2 is YFSETQ. This CDR3 comprises 14 residues. The DNA for the CDR3 is TGCGCCAGCAGCTTGGGCCAGGGGATCGACGAGCAGTACTTC. Its translation: CASSLGQGIDEQYF.

The chain couples TRBV7-9 to TRBJ2-2, with TRBD1 matching over 9 bases. Germline-derived CDR1 and CDR2 are SEHNR and FQNEAQ (reference sequence). Trimming at V came to 5 bases and at J to 6 bases, leaving 4 bases not matched to a gene. The CDR3 has 14 amino acids. This chain's CDR3 is CASSQGQGAGELFF. The CDR3, as DNA: TGTGCCAGCAGCCAGGGACAGGGCGCCGGGGAGCTGTTTTTT.

This clone was seen only once. V usage is TRBV6-4 and J usage is TRBJ2-6; maybe TRBD2 (5 bases). In germline, CDR1 is MRHNA, CDR2 SNTAGT. V was trimmed by 6 bases and J by 0 bases, leaving 12 bases between them. The length of the CDR3 is 16 residues. The CDR3 nucleotides are TGTGCCAGCAGCCCAACCCTAGCCTCTGGGGCCAACGTCCTGACTTTC. Translation gives CASSPTLASGANVLTF.

This sequence joins TRBV28 and TRBJ2-2; D remains ambiguous. The CDR3 is 12 amino acids. Trimming left V 8 bases short and J 6 bases short, with 10 bases between. Looked up from germline, CDR1 is MDHEN and CDR2 is SYDVKM. The CDR3 reads CASVRFPGELFF. CDR3 in DNA: TGTGCCAGCGTCCGTTTCCCCGGGGAGCTGTTTTTT.

This clone has a handful of counts. This may come from a read error, since a much larger clone is one base off. Other DNA sequences of this sample code for an identical CDR3. This chain links TRBV11-2 with TRBJ2-7; 7 bases match TRBD2. With 5 bases clipped from V and 4 bases from J, the junction kept 8 bases outside the gene matches. The CDR3 runs to 14 residues. The germline V gene has CDR1 SGHAT and CDR2 FQNNGV. CDR3 sequence: CASSPQRDSYEQYF. CDR3 DNA: TGTGCCAGCAGCCCGCAGCGGGACTCTTACGAGCAGTACTTC.

In the case of this clone: A much larger clone is a single base away; this may be a read error. The V call is TRBV29-1, the J call TRBJ2-1, with 7 bases matching TRBD2. Unmatched junction bases numbered 10, after V lost 4 bases and J lost 10 bases. Germline CDR1 is SQVTM and CDR2 is ANQGSEA. This CDR3 spans 13 amino acids. The CDR3 DNA is TGCAGCGTTGGGCGGGAGAAGGTACAGGAGCAGTTCTTC. Translating it yields CSVGREKVQEQFF.

This clone was seen once. J is TRBJ1-5 and V is TRBV7-9; D is unresolved. The CDR3 extends over 14 amino acids. Germline V gene sequence: CDR1 SEHNR, CDR2 FQNEAQ (reference sequence). The germline V and J ends were trimmed by 5 bases and 0 bases, with 8 bases remaining between them. As DNA, the CDR3 is TGTGCCAGCAGCGAAGGATTTAGCAATCAGCCCCAGCATTTT. It yields the protein CASSEGFSNQPQHF.

V and J are TRBV14 and TRBJ2-5; D is undetermined. The V gene lost 1 base and the J gene lost 2 bases, with 8 bases spanning the gap. In germline, CDR1 is SGHDN, CDR2 FVKESK. The CDR3 extends over 14 amino acids. CDR3 bases: TGTGCCAGCAGCCAAGGACGGATACAAGAGACCCAGTACTTC. It translates to CASSQGRIQETQYF.

This clone appeared a single time. CDR3 in amino acids: CASSFRAGGSNEQFF. As DNA, the CDR3 is TGTGCCAGCAGCTTTAGGGCGGGGGGTAGCAATGAGCAGTTCTTC. The chain combines TRBV7-2 with TRBJ2-1; 8 positions match TRBD2. V shed 3 bases, J shed 6 bases, and the junction held 7 bases outside the gene matches. This CDR3 spans 15 amino acids. Germline V gene sequence: CDR1 SGHTA, CDR2 FQGNSA. Supplemented by reference TRBV7-2 and TRBJ2-1, the full variable domain reads GAGVSQSPSNKVTEKGKDVELRCDPISGHTALYWYRQSLGQGLEFLIYFQGNSAPDKSGLPSDRFSAERTGGSVSTLTIQRTQQEDSAVYLCASSFRAGGSNEQFFGPGTRLTVL.

This clone was picked up many times. The J gene is TRBJ2-6, the V gene TRBV11-2, with 8 bases matching TRBD2. Germline CDR1 is SGHAT and CDR2 is FQNNGV. CDR3 length: 18 residues. The V segment lost 4 bases and the J segment 2 bases; nucleotides outside the gene matches: 10. This CDR3 is CASSSLGTRETGANVLTF. CDR3 DNA: TGTGCCAGCAGCTCGTTGGGGACTAGGGAAACTGGGGCCAACGTCCTGACTTTC.

V and J are TRBV27 and TRBJ2-7, with 9 bases fitting TRBD1. Trimming at V came to 5 bases and at J to 6 bases, leaving 8 bases not matched to a gene. Per the germline V gene, CDR1 is MNHEY and CDR2 is SMNVEV (reference sequence). This CDR3 comprises 14 residues. The CDR3 DNA is TGTGCCAGCAGTACGGGACAGGGAGTGATCGAGCAGTACTTC. It yields the protein CASSTGQGVIEQYF.

The rearrangement links TRBV18 to TRBJ2-1; a possible D gene is TRBD2 (5 bases). Germline CDR1 and CDR2: KGHSH and LQKENI. The CDR3 length is 14 residues. V shed 4 bases and J shed 8 bases, with 15 bases lying between them. CDR3 sequence: CASSRGDPTHEQFF. Written as DNA, the CDR3 is TGTGCCAGCTCACGGGGAGACCCTACCCATGAGCAGTTCTTC.

On this clone: This sample also contains other DNA sequences that code for the same CDR3. The chain couples TRBV18 to TRBJ2-1; either TRBD1 or TRBD2 may fit D (5 bases each). Germline V CDR1 and CDR2: KGHSH, LQKENI. V lost 1 base, J lost 5 bases, and 9 bases lay in between. The CDR3 has 14 amino acids. As DNA, the CDR3 is TGTGCCAGCTCACCACAGGGACGGAACAATGAGCAGTTCTTC. Translation gives CASSPQGRNNEQFF.

The CDR3 spells CASSKKTATEAFF. The CDR3 DNA is TGTGCCAGCAGTAAGAAGACGGCGACTGAAGCTTTCTTT. This chain joins TRBV6-1 and TRBJ1-1; D gene ambiguous. CDR1 is MNHNS and CDR2 is SASEGT in the germline V gene. This CDR3 is 13 amino acids long. V lost 5 bases to trimming and J lost 5 bases, with 12 bases between them.

J is TRBJ1-4 and V is TRBV19, with unresolved D. Germline V CDR1 and CDR2: LNHDA, SQIVND (reference sequence). The CDR3 is 14 amino acids. Trimming took off 4 bases at V and 5 bases at J, with 11 bases between the two ends. CDR3 loop: CASSTVSGNEKLFF. The CDR3 DNA follows: TGTGCCAGTAGTACGGTGTCCGGGAATGAAAAACTGTTTTTT. Based on the CDR3 plus reference TRBV19 and TRBJ1-4, the full variable domain is DGGITQSPKYLFRKEGQNVTLSCEQNLNHDAMYWYRQDPGQGLRLIYYSQIVNDFQKGDIAEGYSVSREKKESFPLTVTSAQKNPTAFYLCASSTVSGNEKLFFGSGTQLSVL.

There are a few counts of this clone. The genes are TRBV25-1 and TRBJ2-5, with D perhaps matching TRBD1 or TRBD2 (6 bases each). Between the trimmed V and J ends, which lost 6 bases and 3 bases, there was a span of 23 bases. The CDR3 consists of 17 residues. CDR1 is MGHDK, CDR2 SYGVNS, per germline. CDR3 sequence: CASSDLEGVTEKETQYF. The CDR3 DNA sequence: TGTGCCAGCAGCGACCTGGAGGGGGTGACAGAGAAAGAGACCCAGTACTTC.

CDR3 residues: CASSLEGSRYRNTEAFF. CDR3 DNA: TGCGCCAGCAGCTTGGAGGGCAGCCGCTATAGGAACACTGAAGCTTTCTTT. This sequence joins TRBV5-1 and TRBJ1-1; the D is unclear. The germline CDR1 and CDR2 sequences are SGHRS and YFSETQ. Trimming removed 0 bases from V and 1 base from J, with 16 bases in between. The CDR3 has 17 amino acids.

The gene calls are TRBV11-2 and TRBJ2-1; D may be TRBD1 (6 bases). The germline V gene has CDR1 SGHAT and CDR2 FQNNGV. The V and J ends lost 7 bases and 8 bases respectively, with 21 bases between them. The CDR3 consists of 15 residues. CDR3 coding DNA: TGTGCCAGCACCCGGAGTCTGGGGGCGGAGTATGAGCAGTTCTTC. Its protein product is CASTRSLGAEYEQFF.

This clone was seen more than once but under ten times. The rearrangement joins TRBV7-9 to TRBJ2-5; TRBD1 matches 7 bases. CDR1 is SEHNR and CDR2 is FQNEAQ in the germline V gene (reference sequence). The J segment lost 2 bases and the V segment lost 3 bases, leaving 3 bases of the junction unmatched. The CDR3 totals 14 residues. CDR3 nucleotides: TGTGCCAGCAGCTTTTGGACAGGTCAAGAGACCCAGTACTTC. Encoded protein: CASSFWTGQETQYF.